The TCR beta chain described here comes from a study of blood T cell repertoires in COVID-19. Assay used: immunoSEQ multiplex PCR; TCRdb lists only in-frame clones, some missing. The profile shows roughly 260,000 clones, roughly nine tenths of them singletons. CDR1 is MNHNS and CDR2 is SASEGT in the germline V gene. V was shortened by 2 bases and J by 4 bases, with 8 bases between the two germline ends. The CDR3 runs 13 residues. The study drew participants aged about 18 to 89 years from about two dozen US areas. Assignments of participants to cohorts depended upon their own reported clinical history.

The chain employs TRBV6-1 and TRBJ1-2; D gene ambiguous. Specimen: PBMCs or T cells enriched from blood (not recorded which). The TCR comes from a young woman who had recovered from COVID-19. CDR3 sequence (DNA): TGTGCCAGCAGTGAACGGGGTGGCTATGGCTACACCTTC. Protein sequence: CASSERGGYGYTF.